A selection of T cell receptor beta chains follows, all from one sample in a study of early T cells in non-severe SARS-CoV-2 infection. TCRdb passed the 5' RACE reads through MiXCR, listing each CDR3 protein once. The sample includes 35,000 to 45,000 distinct CDR3 sequences, about 6.5% of them seen just once. Here the sequenced sample was whole blood, taken at baseline. These receptors came from an adult who was a healthcare worker with PCR-confirmed SARS-CoV-2 infection or an uninfected control (not recorded which). CDR3s include the opening cysteine and the closing phenylalanine or tryptophan. The D gene is left open where the match is weak. For some rows the clone size is stated as once, few or many, or as a class when expanded; others skip it.

>TRBJ2-5|many|.|TRBV20-1
TGCAGTGCTAGAGATATCCAGGGGAACCAAGAGACCCAGTACTTC
CSARDIQGNQETQYF
>TRBJ2-1|few|.|TRBV10-2
TGCGCCAGCAGTACGACCGGGACCTCCTACAATGAGCAGTTCTTC
CASSTTGTSYNEQFF
>TRBJ2-3|few|TRBD1|TRBV24-1
TGTGCCACCAGGCCCGGGACAGGCTATACAGATACGCAGTATTTT
CATRPGTGYTDTQYF
>TRBJ2-1|few|.|TRBV5-4
TGTGCCAGCAGTCTGGGAAGCGTGAGGGCGGGCAATGAGCAGTTCTTC
CASSLGSVRAGNEQFF
>TRBJ2-3|.|.|TRBV5-4
TGTGCCAGCAGCTCGGGGGTACACACAGATACGCAGTATTTT
CASSSGVHTDTQYF
>TRBJ2-3|many|.|TRBV10-1
TGCGCCAGCAGTGAGTCAGGACTCTGGGAAGATACGCAGTATTTT
CASSESGLWEDTQYF
>TRBJ2-3|many|TRBD2|TRBV2
TGTGCCAACCCGGGACTAGCGGGGTTGGATACGCAGTATTTT
CANPGLAGLDTQYF
>TRBJ2-4|few|TRBD1|TRBV5-6
TGTGCCAGCAGCTTAGGACAGGGTGCAAACATTCAGTACTTC
CASSLGQGANIQYF
>TRBJ2-7|many|TRBD1|TRBV25-1
TGTGCCAGCAGTGAGACAGGGGGCTACGAGCAGTACTTC
CASSETGGYEQYF
>TRBJ2-1|many|.|TRBV28
TGTGCCAGCGGGCTTTACAATGAGCAGTTCTTC
CASGLYNEQFF
>TRBJ2-1|many|.|TRBV14
TGTGCCAGCAGCTTACAGAGCTCCTACAATGAGCAGTTCTTC
CASSLQSSYNEQFF
>TRBJ1-5|few|TRBD1|TRBV3-1
TGTGCCTCTTCAGGGGGAGGCGGAGGCAATCAGCCCCAGCATTTT
CASSGGGGGNQPQHF
>TRBJ1-1|few|TRBD1|TRBV28
TGTGCCAGCAGTTCCAGGGGGCTTTACACTGAAGCTTTCTTT
CASSSRGLYTEAFF
>TRBJ2-7|.|TRBD1|TRBV2
TGTGCCAGCGGAGGAACAGGGGGCTACGAGCAGTACTTC
CASGGTGGYEQYF
>TRBJ2-7|many|TRBD1|TRBV4-3
TGCGCCAGCAGCCAAGGAGGGGGGACAGGGACCTACGAGCAGTACTTC
CASSQGGGTGTYEQYF
>TRBJ1-5|many|.|TRBV29-1
TGCAGCGTTGACTGGGGTATTGGGCAGCCCCAGCATTTT
CSVDWGIGQPQHF
>TRBJ2-2|many|TRBD1|TRBV29-1
TGCAGCACAACAGGGGGCACCGGGGAGCTGTTTTTT
CSTTGGTGELFF
>TRBJ2-1|many|TRBD2|TRBV6-5
TGTGCCAGCATGCGGGGGGCCGTTTATGAGCAGTTCTTC
CASMRGAVYEQFF
>TRBJ1-6|few|TRBD1|TRBV6-5
TGTGCCAGCAGTGGGGGGACAGGGCATAATTCACCCCTCCACTTT
CASSGGTGHNSPLHF
>TRBJ2-3|few|.|TRBV12-3/TRBV12-4
TGTGCCAGCCTAGATACGGGGGCGCGCACAGATACGCAGTATTTT
CASLDTGARTDTQYF
>TRBJ2-2|many|TRBD1|TRBV13
TGTGCCAGCAGCTTATACGGGACAGGGAGTACCGGGGAGCTGTTTTTT
CASSLYGTGSTGELFF
>TRBJ2-3|many|.|TRBV5-1
TGCGCCAGCAGCCCGGGAGACAGCACAGATACGCAGTATTTT
CASSPGDSTDTQYF
>TRBJ1-1|many|.|TRBV10-2
TGCGCCAGCGGGGGAGGCACTGAAGCTTTCTTT
CASGGGTEAFF
>TRBJ2-1|few|TRBD1|TRBV11-2
TGTGCCAGCAGCTTATATTCCGGGACAGCCTACAATGAGCAGTTCTTC
CASSLYSGTAYNEQFF
>TRBJ2-7|many|TRBD1|TRBV19
TGTGCCAGTAGTATGATCTGGCGGGACAGGAGGACCTACGAGCAGTACTTC
CASSMIWRDRRTYEQYF
>TRBJ1-1|many|.|TRBV28
TGTGCCAGCAGTTCTCGGGGGGCTGAAGCTTTCTTT
CASSSRGAEAFF
>TRBJ2-7|.|.|TRBV5-6
TGTGCCAGCAGCCGTGCGGGGTTTTTCGACGAGCAGTACTTC
CASSRAGFFDEQYF
>TRBJ1-1|.|.|TRBV4-1
TGCGCCAGCAGCCATGGACGTGGGAACACTGAAGCTTTCTTT
CASSHGRGNTEAFF
>TRBJ2-1|many|.|TRBV7-3
TGTGCCAGCAGCTCCCTTTCCCCCGGGAATGAGCAGTTCTTC
CASSSLSPGNEQFF
>TRBJ1-2|many|.|TRBV27
TGTGCCAGCAGTCCGAACCCCACAGGGTACGGGGGCTACACCTTC
CASSPNPTGYGGYTF
>TRBJ1-6|.|TRBD1|TRBV7-8
TGTGCCAGCAGCTCTCCCCGGGGACAGGGCTATAATTCACCCCTCCACTTT
CASSSPRGQGYNSPLHF
>TRBJ2-1|many|.|TRBV30
TGTGCCTGGAGTGACCCCTACAATGAGCAGTTCTTC
CAWSDPYNEQFF
>TRBJ1-1|many|TRBD1|TRBV5-5
TGTGCCAGCAGCTTGACAGGGGGCGTCACTGAAGCTTTCTTT
CASSLTGGVTEAFF
>TRBJ2-5|many|TRBD1|TRBV28
TGTGCCAGCAGTTTAGCCGGGACAGGGAGAGAGACCCAGTACTTC
CASSLAGTGRETQYF
>TRBJ1-1|few|TRBD1|TRBV30
TGTGCCTGGCGCGGGACAGGGGATGAAGCTTTCTTT
CAWRGTGDEAFF
>TRBJ2-7|.|TRBD1|TRBV6-2/TRBV6-3
TGTGCCAGCAGTTACTCACCGGGACAGGGATTCAACGAGCAGTACTTC
CASSYSPGQGFNEQYF
>TRBJ2-5|.|.|TRBV5-1
TGCGCCAGCAGCTTGGCCCAGTGGGAGACCCAGTACTTC
CASSLAQWETQYF
>TRBJ1-2|.|.|TRBV28
TGTGCCAGCAGTCTCCCCAATGTCTATGGTGGCTACACCTTC
CASSLPNVYGGYTF
>TRBJ2-4|many|.|TRBV6-1
TGTGCCAGCAGTGAAAGGGCGGCCAAAAACATTCAGTACTTC
CASSERAAKNIQYF
>TRBJ2-5|few|.|TRBV6-5
TGTGCCAGCAGAGGGACGCCTCAAGAGACCCAGTACTTC
CASRGTPQETQYF
>TRBJ2-1|many|.|TRBV7-7
TGTGCCAGCAGCACAGGACGGTCCTACAATGAGCAGTTCTTC
CASSTGRSYNEQFF
>TRBJ2-3|many|TRBD2|TRBV7-2
TGTGCCAGCAGCTTAAGACTAGCGGGGGGTGCAGATACGCAGTATTTT
CASSLRLAGGADTQYF